This TCR beta chain was recorded in a study of blood T cell repertoires in COVID-19. The overall study: Samples representing acute and convalescent COVID-19 were sourced from the United States, Italy and Spain. T cells, B-cell-depleted T cells, or PBMCs supplied cDNA or gDNA.

In the original analysis: Reference gene primer amplification gave estimated nucleated cell counts. Assay: immunoSEQ multiplex PCR; the TCRdb copy retains only in-frame clones and omits some. That table is the source of V, J and clone size, and D and trimming were worked out from the DNA. Here the sample spans some 40,000 clones, about 85% being singletons. CDR1 and CDR2 (germline): MNHNY, SVGAGI (reference sequence). Trimming stripped 6 bases from V and 3 bases from J, with 12 bases between. The CDR3 is made up of 13 amino acids. The rearrangement links TRBV6-6 to TRBJ2-7, with D possibly TRBD2 on 5 matching bases. Sequences were obtained from peripheral blood. This clonotype originated in a man in his 70s with acute or convalescent COVID-19. The CDR3 is CASSPGLYYEQYF. CDR3 nucleotide sequence: TGTGCCAGCAGCCCTGGACTCTACTACGAGCAGTACTTC.